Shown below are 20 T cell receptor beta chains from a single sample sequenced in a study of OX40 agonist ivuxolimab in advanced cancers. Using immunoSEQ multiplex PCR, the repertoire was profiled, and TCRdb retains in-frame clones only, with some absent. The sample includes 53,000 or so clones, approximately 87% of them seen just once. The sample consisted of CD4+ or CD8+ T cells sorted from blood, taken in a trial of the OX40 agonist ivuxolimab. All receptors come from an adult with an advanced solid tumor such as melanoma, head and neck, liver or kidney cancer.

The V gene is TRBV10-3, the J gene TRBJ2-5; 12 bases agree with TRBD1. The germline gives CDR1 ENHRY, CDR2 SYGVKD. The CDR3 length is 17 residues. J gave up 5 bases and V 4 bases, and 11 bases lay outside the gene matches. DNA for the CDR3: TGTGCCATCAGTGGGCGGGCAGGGACAGGGGGCGCGGAGACCCAGTACTTC. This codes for CAISGRAGTGGAETQYF.

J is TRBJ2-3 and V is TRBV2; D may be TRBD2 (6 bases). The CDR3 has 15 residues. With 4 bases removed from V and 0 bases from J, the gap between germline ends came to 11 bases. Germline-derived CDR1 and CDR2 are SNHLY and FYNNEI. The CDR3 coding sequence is TGTGCCAGCAGTGTGGGTGGGGGGAGCACAGATACGCAGTATTTT. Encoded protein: CASSVGGGSTDTQYF. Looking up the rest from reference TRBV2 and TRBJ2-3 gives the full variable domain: EPEVTQTPSHQVTQMGQEVILRCVPISNHLYFYWYRQILGQKVEFLVSFYNNEISEKSEIFDDQFSVERPDGSNFTLKIRSTKLEDSAMYFCASSVGGGSTDTQYFGPGTRLTVL.

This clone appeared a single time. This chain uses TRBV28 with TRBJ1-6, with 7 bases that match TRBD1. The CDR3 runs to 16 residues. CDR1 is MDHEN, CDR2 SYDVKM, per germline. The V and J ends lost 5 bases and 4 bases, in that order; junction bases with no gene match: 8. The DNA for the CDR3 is TGTGCCAGCAGTCCGTCGGGCAGGGGGTATAATTCACCCCTCCACTTT. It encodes CASSPSGRGYNSPLHF.

In nucleotides, the CDR3 is TGCGCCAGCAGCCAAGGATCCAGGCGATCTAACTATGGCTACACCTTC. It specifies CASSQGSRRSNYGYTF. The V and J genes are TRBV4-1 and TRBJ1-2; D remains ambiguous. V was clipped by 1 base and J by 0 bases, with 12 bases between them. This CDR3 contains 16 residues. The germline V gene has CDR1 MGHRA and CDR2 YSYEKL.

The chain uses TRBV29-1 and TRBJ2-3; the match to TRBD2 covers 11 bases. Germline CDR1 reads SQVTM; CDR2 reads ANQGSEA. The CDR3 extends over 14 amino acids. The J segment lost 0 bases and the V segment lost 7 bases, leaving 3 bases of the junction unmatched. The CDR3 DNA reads TGCAGCGCCGGGACTAGCGGCAGCACAGATACGCAGTATTTT. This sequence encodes CSAGTSGSTDTQYF.

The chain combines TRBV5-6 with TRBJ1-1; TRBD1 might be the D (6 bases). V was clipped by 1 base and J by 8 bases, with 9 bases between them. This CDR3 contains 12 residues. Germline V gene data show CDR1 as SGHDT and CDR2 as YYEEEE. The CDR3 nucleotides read TGTGCCAGCAGCTTGACAGGGTCAGAAGCTTTCTTT. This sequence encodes CASSLTGSEAFF.

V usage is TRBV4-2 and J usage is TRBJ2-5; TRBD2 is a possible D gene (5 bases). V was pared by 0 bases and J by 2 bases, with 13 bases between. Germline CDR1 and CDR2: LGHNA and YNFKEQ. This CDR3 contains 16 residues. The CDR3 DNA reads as TGTGCCAGCAGCCAAGATCCCCTAGCTGATCAAGAGACCCAGTACTTC. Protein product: CASSQDPLADQETQYF.

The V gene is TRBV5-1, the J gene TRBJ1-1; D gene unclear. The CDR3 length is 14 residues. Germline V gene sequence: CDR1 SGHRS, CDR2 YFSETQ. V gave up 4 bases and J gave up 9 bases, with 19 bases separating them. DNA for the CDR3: TGCGCCAGCAGCCCGGTTGCCTCTAAGTTTCAAGCTTTCTTT. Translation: CASSPVASKFQAFF. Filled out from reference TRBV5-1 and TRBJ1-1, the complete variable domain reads KAGVTQTPRYLIKTRGQQVTLSCSPISGHRSVSWYQQTPGQGLQFLFEYFSETQRNKGNFPGRFSGRQFSNSRSEMNVSTLELGDSALYLCASSPVASKFQAFFGQGTRLTVV.

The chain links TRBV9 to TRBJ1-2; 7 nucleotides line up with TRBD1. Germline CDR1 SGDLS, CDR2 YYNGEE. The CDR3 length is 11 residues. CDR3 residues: CPDREGYGYTF. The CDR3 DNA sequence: TGTCCCGACAGGGAAGGTTATGGCTACACCTTC. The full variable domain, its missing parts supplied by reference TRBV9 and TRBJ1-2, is DSGVTQTPKHLITATGQRVTLRCSPRSGDLSVYWYQQSLDQGLQFLIQYYNGEERAKGNILERFSAQQFPDLHSELNLSSLELGDSALYFCPDREGYGYTFGSGTRLTVV.

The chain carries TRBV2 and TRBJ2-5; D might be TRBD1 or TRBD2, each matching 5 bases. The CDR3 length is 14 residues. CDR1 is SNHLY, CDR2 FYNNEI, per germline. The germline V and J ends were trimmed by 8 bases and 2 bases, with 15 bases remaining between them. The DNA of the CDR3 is TGTGCCAGCGTCCAAGGGACGGGGCAAGAGACCCAGTACTTC. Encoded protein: CASVQGTGQETQYF.

Here the CDR3 DNA reads TGTGCCAGCAGCTTAGAGGGGGCGGGAGAGCAGTACTTC. Protein product: CASSLEGAGEQYF. This sequence joins TRBV11-2 and TRBJ2-7, with D perhaps given as TRBD1 or TRBD2 (6 bases each). The V gene lost 0 bases and the J gene lost 7 bases, with 10 bases spanning the gap. This CDR3 is built from 13 residues. Germline V gene sequence: CDR1 SGHAT, CDR2 FQNNGV. Full variable domain (rest looked up from reference TRBV11-2 and TRBJ2-7): EAGVAQSPRYKIIEKRQSVAFWCNPISGHATLYWYQQILGQGPKLLIQFQNNGVVDDSQLPKDRFSAERLKGVDSTLKIQPAKLEDSAVYLCASSLEGAGEQYFGPGTRLTVT.

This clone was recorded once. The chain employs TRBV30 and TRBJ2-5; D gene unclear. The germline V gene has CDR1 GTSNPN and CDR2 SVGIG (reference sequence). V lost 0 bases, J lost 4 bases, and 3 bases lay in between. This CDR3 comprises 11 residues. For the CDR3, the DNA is TGTGCCTGGAGTGTACTAGAGACCCAGTACTTC. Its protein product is CAWSVLETQYF.

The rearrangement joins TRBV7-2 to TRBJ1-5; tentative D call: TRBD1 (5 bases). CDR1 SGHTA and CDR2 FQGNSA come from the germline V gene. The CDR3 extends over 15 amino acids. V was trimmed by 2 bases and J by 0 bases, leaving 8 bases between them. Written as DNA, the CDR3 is TGTGCCAGCAGCTTATCAGGGAATAGCAATCAGCCCCAGCATTTT. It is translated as CASSLSGNSNQPQHF. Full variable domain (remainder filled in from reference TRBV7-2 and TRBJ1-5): GAGVSQSPSNKVTEKGKDVELRCDPISGHTALYWYRQSLGQGLEFLIYFQGNSAPDKSGLPSDRFSAERTGGSVSTLTIQRTQQEDSAVYLCASSLSGNSNQPQHFGDGTRLSIL.

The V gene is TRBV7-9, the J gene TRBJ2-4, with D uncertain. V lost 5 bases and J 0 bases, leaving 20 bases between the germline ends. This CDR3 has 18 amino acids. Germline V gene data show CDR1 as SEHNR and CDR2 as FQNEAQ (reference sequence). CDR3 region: CASSPLTWKTLAKNIQYF. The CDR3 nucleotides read TGTGCCAGCAGCCCTCTCACCTGGAAGACTCTAGCCAAAAACATTCAGTACTTC.

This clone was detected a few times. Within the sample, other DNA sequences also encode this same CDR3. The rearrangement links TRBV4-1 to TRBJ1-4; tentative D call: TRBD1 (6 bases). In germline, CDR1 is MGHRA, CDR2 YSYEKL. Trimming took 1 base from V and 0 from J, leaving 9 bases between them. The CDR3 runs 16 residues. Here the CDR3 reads CASSQGTVATNEKLFF. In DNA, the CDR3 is TGCGCCAGCAGCCAAGGGACAGTCGCAACTAATGAAAAACTGTTTTTT.

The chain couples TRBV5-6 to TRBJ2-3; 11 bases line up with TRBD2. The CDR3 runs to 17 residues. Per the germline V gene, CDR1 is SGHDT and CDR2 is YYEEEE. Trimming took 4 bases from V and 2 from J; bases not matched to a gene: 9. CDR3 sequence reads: CASSPTPLAGVTDTQYF. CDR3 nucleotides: TGTGCCAGCAGCCCCACACCACTAGCGGGGGTCACAGATACGCAGTATTTT.

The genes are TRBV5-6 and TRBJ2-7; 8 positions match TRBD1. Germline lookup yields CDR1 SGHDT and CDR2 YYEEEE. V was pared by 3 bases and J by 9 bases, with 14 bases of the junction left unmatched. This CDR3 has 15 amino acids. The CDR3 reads CASSWGTGGPQAQYF. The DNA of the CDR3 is TGTGCCAGCAGCTGGGGGACAGGAGGACCTCAGGCGCAGTACTTC.

The CDR3 bases are TGTGCCTGGATTTTGGGCCGTTGGAATCTCGGGTCCTATGGCTACACCTTC. Translated, it gives CAWILGRWNLGSYGYTF. The rearrangement links TRBV30 to TRBJ1-2; the D is unclear. V was cut by 4 bases and J by 4 bases, with 25 bases left in between. This CDR3 has 17 residues. Germline values: CDR1 GTSNPN, CDR2 SVGIG (reference sequence).

CDR3 protein: CASSEHRLAKNIQYF. Here the CDR3 DNA reads TGTGCCAGCAGCGAGCATCGGCTAGCCAAAAACATTCAGTACTTC. The chain uses TRBV7-8 and TRBJ2-4; D is unresolved. The germline V gene has CDR1 SGHVS and CDR2 FQNEAQ. The CDR3 loop spans 15 amino acids. Trimming removed 5 bases at V and 0 bases at J, with 11 bases between.

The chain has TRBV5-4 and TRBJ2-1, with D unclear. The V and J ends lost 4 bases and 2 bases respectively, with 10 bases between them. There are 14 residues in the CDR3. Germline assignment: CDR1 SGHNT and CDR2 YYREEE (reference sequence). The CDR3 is CASSPASTYNEQFF. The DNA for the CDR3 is TGTGCCAGCAGCCCAGCCAGCACCTACAATGAGCAGTTCTTC.